The next 30 T cell receptor beta chains were all read from a single sample in a study of beta chain features in type 1 diabetes. Study results and caveats: Significant though moderate, a shortening of TCRB CDR3s appeared in all four CD4+ subsets of Type 1 diabetes patients.

These receptors' antigens are unknown. Expressed TCRB transcripts were sequenced after all isolated RNA was converted to cDNA. Sequenced by immunoSEQ multiplex PCR; TCRdb stores in-frame clones only, minus some. The repertoire has more than 250,000 clones, 14% to 15% of them found once; the top ten carry 0.015% to 0.017%. The specimen sequenced was naive CD4+ T cells from blood. Every receptor here comes from a man younger than 35 with type 1 diabetes.

The chain links TRBV5-4 to TRBJ2-7, with a weak D call TRBD1 (8 bases). The CDR3 is 14 residues long. V was clipped by 2 bases and J by 4 bases, with 13 bases between them. Looked up from germline, CDR1 is SGHNT and CDR2 is YYREEE (reference sequence). This chain's CDR3 is CASSFTGGGYEQYF. CDR3 nucleotide sequence: TGTGCCAGCAGCTTCACAGGGGGGGGATACGAGCAGTACTTC.

In this sample, this clone turned up a few times. The J gene is TRBJ2-5, the V gene TRBV30, with 8 bases aligning to TRBD1. The CDR3 is 14 amino acids. Unmatched junction bases numbered 3, after V lost 2 bases and J lost 1 base. Germline V gene lookup returns CDR1 GTSNPN and CDR2 SVGIG (reference sequence). The CDR3 nucleotides read TGTGCCTGGAGTAGGGACAGGCTCCAAGAGACCCAGTACTTC. It is translated as CAWSRDRLQETQYF.

This clone was detected a few times. The gene calls are TRBV28 and TRBJ2-3, with D perhaps TRBD2 (6 bases). The CDR3 sequence is 13 residues long. Trimming left V 4 bases short and J 8 bases short, with 13 bases between. The V gene's germline CDR1 is MDHEN and CDR2 SYDVKM. The CDR3, as DNA: TGTGCCAGCAGTTCCCCCGCGGGAACTACGCAGTATTTT. Its protein is CASSSPAGTTQYF.

This clone was recorded a few times. The CDR3 region is CSVLRRGVTEAFF. The CDR3 nucleotides are TGCAGCGTTTTGAGACGGGGGGTCACTGAAGCTTTCTTT. This chain uses TRBV29-1 with TRBJ1-1, with D possibly TRBD1 on 5 matching bases. V lost 5 bases and J 4 bases, leaving 14 bases between the germline ends. This CDR3 region has 13 residues. Per the germline V gene, CDR1 is SQVTM and CDR2 is ANQGSEA.

The rearrangement uses TRBV7-2 and TRBJ2-1; D perhaps matches TRBD1 (5 bases). Germline V CDR1 and CDR2: SGHTA, FQGNSA. CDR3 size: 12 residues. Trimming left V 4 bases short and J 9 bases short, with 10 bases between. The CDR3 bases are TGTGCCAGCAGCTCAGGGTATGGTGAGCAGTTCTTC. Its translation: CASSSGYGEQFF.

V usage is TRBV5-1 and J usage is TRBJ1-2; 7 bases are shared with TRBD1. Germline V gene sequence: CDR1 SGHRS, CDR2 YFSETQ. The length of the CDR3 is 14 residues. The junction had 1 base not matched to a gene; V was cut back by 0 bases and J by 2 bases. CDR3 sequence: CASSLDRGNYGYTF. As DNA, the CDR3 is TGCGCCAGCAGCTTGGACAGGGGAAACTATGGCTACACCTTC.

V is TRBV5-6 and J is TRBJ1-1; perhaps TRBD1 as D (6 bases). From germline, CDR1 is SGHDT and CDR2 YYEEEE. This CDR3 contains 16 residues. V lost 1 base and J 5 bases, leaving 18 bases between the germline ends. As DNA, the CDR3 is TGTGCCAGCAGCTTGAAGATGGGCCGGCAGGGGACTGAAGCTTTCTTT. Translating gives CASSLKMGRQGTEAFF.

The rearrangement uses TRBV2 and TRBJ1-2, with TRBD1 matching 7 bases. With V trimmed by 4 bases and J by 5 bases, 10 bases remained unmatched. Per the germline V gene, CDR1 is SNHLY and CDR2 is FYNNEI. This CDR3 is 15 amino acids long. The CDR3 DNA is TGTGCCAGCAGTGGTTTAAGGGGGCGCAGGTATGGCTACACCTTC. Translated: CASSGLRGRRYGYTF.

The V call is TRBV28, the J call TRBJ2-7; 9 nucleotides line up with TRBD2. The CDR3 is made up of 13 amino acids. After removal of 4 bases from V and 5 bases from J, the junction contained 3 bases not matched to a gene. Germline V gives CDR1 MDHEN, CDR2 SYDVKM. The CDR3 sequence: CASSSSGADEQYF. The DNA of the CDR3 is TGTGCCAGCAGTTCTAGCGGGGCCGACGAGCAGTACTTC.

This clone was counted between two and nine times. The V and J genes are TRBV29-1 and TRBJ2-7; possibly TRBD1 for D (5 bases). Trimming pared 7 bases from V and 5 bases from J, leaving 15 bases between. The germline CDR1 and CDR2 sequences are SQVTM and ANQGSEA. The CDR3 runs 12 residues. The CDR3 region has the DNA TGCAGCGCCCGGACACGCTCGAACGAGCAGTACTTC. It yields the protein CSARTRSNEQYF.

This clone was counted between two and nine times. The V gene is TRBV27, the J gene TRBJ1-2; D perhaps matches TRBD1 (5 bases). Germline CDR1 and CDR2: MNHEY and SMNVEV (reference sequence). The CDR3 sequence is 16 residues long. The V end was cut by 10 bases, the J end by 4 bases, with 25 bases between. DNA of the CDR3: TGTGCCACCCTCCCTGCCATCCCCCAGGGATCCTATGGCTACACCTTC. It is translated as CATLPAIPQGSYGYTF.

The V call is TRBV7-8, the J call TRBJ1-5, with D unclear. V was trimmed by 5 bases and J by 0 bases, leaving 11 bases between them. The CDR3 extends over 15 amino acids. The V gene's germline CDR1 is SGHVS and CDR2 FQNEAQ. As DNA, the CDR3 is TGTGCCAGCAGCCCCTCGCGGTTTAGCAATCAGCCCCAGCATTTT. Translating it yields CASSPSRFSNQPQHF.

This chain uses TRBV30 with TRBJ2-1, with 10 positions matching TRBD2. Germline CDR1 GTSNPN, CDR2 SVGIG (reference sequence). CDR3 size: 12 residues. With V trimmed by 1 base and J by 12 bases, 3 bases remained unmatched. CDR3 bases: TGTGCCTGGAGTGCCGGGACTAGCGCGCAGTTCTTC. It codes for CAWSAGTSAQFF.

The table lists this clone with a few counts. V gene TRBV7-6 combines with J gene TRBJ2-3; D unresolved. The CDR3 is made up of 12 amino acids. V lost 6 bases to trimming and J lost 5 bases, with 9 bases between them. Germline CDR1 reads SGHVS; CDR2 reads FNYEAQ. CDR3 sequence (DNA): TGTGCCAGCAGTTCGACGGGAGATACGCAGTATTTT. Encoded protein: CASSSTGDTQYF.

In this sample, this clone turned up a few times. V gene TRBV18 combines with J gene TRBJ2-2; TRBD2 matches 8 bases. The germline V gene has CDR1 KGHSH and CDR2 LQKENI. This CDR3 spans 20 amino acids. The trim removed 2 bases at V and 5 bases at J, leaving 19 bases unmatched. The CDR3 sequence: CASSPKNRWGLGSSTGELFF. DNA for the CDR3: TGTGCCAGCTCACCAAAAAATCGGTGGGGACTAGGATCTTCTACCGGGGAGCTGTTTTTT.

This clone was detected only a few times. The rearrangement joins TRBV2 to TRBJ2-3; D unclear. V was trimmed by 6 bases and J by 3 bases, leaving 16 bases between them. Germline CDR1 reads SNHLY; CDR2 reads FYNNEI. The length of the CDR3 is 15 residues. The CDR3 region has the DNA TGTGCCAGCAGATTTACCCCTAGTGGAACAGATACGCAGTATTTT. It translates to CASRFTPSGTDTQYF.

In its sample, this clone was seen a few times. The chain has TRBV5-4 and TRBJ1-5, with TRBD1 matching over 8 bases. Germline V gene sequence: CDR1 SGHNT, CDR2 YYREEE (reference sequence). CDR3 length: 15 amino acids. Unmatched junction bases numbered 2, after V lost 1 base and J lost 2 bases. The DNA of the CDR3 is TGTGCCAGCAGCTTGTCGGGACAGGGCAATCAGCCCCAGCATTTT. This encodes CASSLSGQGNQPQHF.

This clone has only a few counts. V and J are TRBV28 and TRBJ2-1; TRBD2 matches 9 bases. V was clipped by 4 bases and J by 6 bases; unmatched bases: 10. The CDR3 is made up of 16 amino acids. From germline, CDR1 is MDHEN and CDR2 SYDVKM. The CDR3 sequence: CASSSVAGGPINEQFF. The CDR3 nucleotides are TGTGCCAGCAGTTCCGTGGCGGGAGGGCCCATCAATGAGCAGTTCTTC.

This chain links TRBV25-1 with TRBJ2-7; 8 bases match TRBD1. Germline trimming cut 3 bases from V and 6 bases from J; bases unmatched to any gene: 13. Germline CDR1 and CDR2: MGHDK and SYGVNS. The CDR3 has 16 residues. This CDR3 is CASSESQGAGTIEQYF. The CDR3 DNA reads TGTGCCAGCAGTGAGAGCCAGGGGGCGGGTACTATCGAGCAGTACTTC.

The V and J genes are TRBV2 and TRBJ1-5; 8 bases are shared with TRBD1. CDR1 is SNHLY and CDR2 is FYNNEI in the germline V gene. This CDR3 comprises 12 residues. After removal of 10 bases from V and 5 bases from J, the junction contained 4 bases not matched to a gene. Here the CDR3 reads CANGQGHQPQHF. The CDR3 nucleotides read TGTGCCAACGGACAGGGACATCAGCCCCAGCATTTT.

The chain recombines TRBV6-5 with TRBJ1-5; the match to TRBD1 covers 8 bases. This CDR3 has 13 amino acids. Germline V CDR1 and CDR2: MNHEY, SVGAGI. After removal of 6 bases from V and 6 bases from J, the junction contained 4 bases not matched to a gene. CDR3 sequence: CASRDRAGQPQHF. The CDR3, as DNA: TGTGCCAGCAGGGACAGGGCAGGTCAGCCCCAGCATTTT.

This clone was counted only a few times. This rearrangement joins TRBV4-2 to TRBJ2-7; D might be TRBD2 (6 bases). The CDR3 is made up of 17 amino acids. Trimming removed 0 bases at V and 2 bases at J, with 17 bases between. Germline-derived CDR1 and CDR2 are LGHNA and YNFKEQ. This CDR3 is CASSQENAASAAYEQYF. The CDR3 DNA follows: TGTGCCAGCAGCCAAGAGAATGCTGCTAGCGCTGCCTACGAGCAGTACTTC.

This clone has more than one count but fewer than ten. V usage is TRBV11-2 and J usage is TRBJ2-3; D perhaps matches TRBD2 (6 bases). The germline V gene encodes CDR1 SGHAT and CDR2 FQNNGV. V was trimmed by 3 bases and J by 4 bases, leaving 17 bases between them. The CDR3 extends over 16 amino acids. The CDR3 DNA sequence: TGTGCCAGCAGCTTGAGGCGCGGGGAGGTCGCAGATACGCAGTATTTT. This sequence encodes CASSLRRGEVADTQYF.

The chain uses TRBV28 and TRBJ2-6, with D maybe TRBD1 (5 bases). Trimming left V 5 bases short and J 2 bases short, with 10 bases between. The CDR3 sequence is 15 residues long. Germline V gene sequence: CDR1 MDHEN, CDR2 SYDVKM. In DNA form, the CDR3 reads TGTGCCAGCAGTAGGACATATACTGGGGCCAACGTCCTGACTTTC. Encoded protein: CASSRTYTGANVLTF.

In nucleotides, the CDR3 is TGTGCCAGCAGTGCACCCGGGACAGGGGGATATGAGCAGTTCTTC. Translation gives CASSAPGTGGYEQFF. The chain combines TRBV28 with TRBJ2-1; 11 positions match TRBD1. The CDR3 has 15 amino acids. Trimming at V came to 5 bases and at J to 8 bases, leaving 8 bases not matched to a gene. Germline CDR1 MDHEN, CDR2 SYDVKM.

Here the CDR3 reads CASSPWRSTDTQYF. CDR3 sequence (DNA): TGTGCCAGCAGCCCCTGGCGGTCCACAGATACGCAGTATTTT. V is TRBV7-2 and J is TRBJ2-3; D remains unclear. V shed 5 bases and J shed 2 bases, with 11 bases lying between them. CDR3 length: 14 amino acids. Germline CDR1 is SGHTA and CDR2 is FQGNSA.

This CDR3 reads CASTPHGTGNYGYTF. In DNA, the CDR3 is TGTGCCAGCACACCCCACGGGACAGGGAACTATGGCTACACCTTC. The genes are TRBV28 and TRBJ1-2, with 9 bases aligning to TRBD1. V shed 7 bases, J shed 2 bases, and the junction held 8 bases outside the gene matches. CDR1 is MDHEN, CDR2 SYDVKM, per germline. This CDR3 is 15 amino acids long.

This clone was seen a handful of times. The chain links TRBV9 to TRBJ2-2, with 10 bases lining up with TRBD2. V trimming: 1 base; J trimming: 1 base; junction bases outside the gene matches: 1. This CDR3 spans 16 amino acids. CDR1 is SGDLS, CDR2 YYNGEE, per germline. This CDR3 is CASSVSSGRNTGELFF. CDR3 coding DNA: TGTGCCAGCAGCGTATCTAGCGGGAGGAACACCGGGGAGCTGTTTTTT. The full variable domain, in which reference TRBV9 and TRBJ2-2 provide the parts outside the CDR3, is DSGVTQTPKHLITATGQRVTLRCSPRSGDLSVYWYQQSLDQGLQFLIQYYNGEERAKGNILERFSAQQFPDLHSELNLSSLELGDSALYFCASSVSSGRNTGELFFGEGSRLTVL.

This clone came up a few times. This sequence joins TRBV29-1 and TRBJ1-1; no clear D. This CDR3 is built from 14 residues. V lost 2 bases and J lost 0, with 10 bases in between. The germline gives CDR1 SQVTM, CDR2 ANQGSEA. CDR3 sequence (DNA): TGCAGCGTTGAATGGAGAAACATGAACACTGAAGCTTTCTTT. This sequence encodes CSVEWRNMNTEAFF.

The chain recombines TRBV7-2 with TRBJ2-7; D is perhaps TRBD1 (6 bases). CDR1 is SGHTA and CDR2 is FQGNSA in the germline V gene. The length of the CDR3 is 14 residues. The V gene lost 3 bases and the J gene lost 6 bases, with 15 bases spanning the gap. CDR3 protein: CASSFRIPGVEQYF. CDR3 coding DNA: TGTGCCAGCAGCTTCCGGATCCCAGGGGTCGAGCAGTACTTC.